Reported below is one TCR beta chain. The antigen remains undetermined. Every single patient, without exception, relapsed after autologous stem cell transplantation, and brentuximab vedotin exposure varied. Patients reached a best response of complete response, partial response or progressive disease. Clones were sequenced by immunoSEQ multiplex PCR, and TCRdb holds only the in-frame ones, with some missing. Of some 96,000 clones in the sample, around 90% were seen once. This record belongs to a study of PD-1 blockade in classical Hodgkin lymphoma. Overall study context: Nivolumab dosing for patients was 3 mg/kg, administered intravenously every 2 weeks.

The CDR3 consists of 13 residues. The ends lost 7 bases at V and 3 bases at J; junction bases unmatched: 5. Germline-derived CDR1 and CDR2 are SQVTM and ANQGSEA. Study-level findings and limits: Newly diagnosed and completely responding patients shared comparable baseline diversity. Reported findings placed baseline TCR diversity lower in newly diagnosed patients (compared with healthy donors).

The receptor comes from a human donor with classical Hodgkin lymphoma. This chain links TRBV29-1 with TRBJ2-2, with TRBD1 identical over 7 bases. Sequencing was performed on peripheral blood mononuclear cells (PBMCs), taken at baseline. The CDR3 DNA sequence: TGCAGCGCCAGACAGGGTTACACCGGGGAGCTGTTTTTT. Translating gives CSARQGYTGELFF.